This T cell receptor beta chain derives from a study of T cell changes during pregnancy in multiple sclerosis. The data were produced by immunoSEQ multiplex PCR, yet TCRdb's version contains in-frame clones alone and is incomplete. The profile covers more than 55,000 clones, with approximately 90% appearing a single time and 1.5% to 2% taken by the ten largest. The CDR3 covers 15 residues. Per the germline V gene, CDR1 is GTSNPN and CDR2 is SVGIG (reference sequence). V lost 0 bases, J lost 0 bases, and 8 bases lay in between. The sample consisted of peripheral blood, taken in the first trimester of pregnancy. The receptor comes from a female donor in good health, enrolled as a control in a pregnancy study. The rearrangement uses TRBV30 and TRBJ2-2, with D possibly matching TRBD1 (6 bases). The CDR3 DNA reads as TGTGCCTGGAGTGTCGACAGGACGAACACCGGGGAGCTGTTTTTT. Translating it yields CAWSVDRTNTGELFF.